The clone carrying this T cell receptor beta chain was detected once. This entry comes from a study of blood T cell repertoires in COVID-19. Whole-study context: The United States, Italy and Spain supplied acute and convalescent COVID-19 samples.

Produced via immunoSEQ multiplex PCR; TCRdb's table is partial and in-frame only. The sample holds 100,000 to 150,000 clones, about 82% seen once. The trim removed 0 bases at V and 4 bases at J, leaving 6 bases unmatched. Germline V CDR1 and CDR2: SGHRS, YFSETQ. CDR3 length equals 16 residues. The gene calls are TRBV5-1 and TRBJ1-2; TRBD1 agrees at 10 bases. This receptor was taken from a human donor in a cohort sampled during active COVID-19. The specimen was peripheral blood. CDR3 in amino acids: CASSLGPGQGIYGYTF. The CDR3 nucleotides are TGCGCCAGCAGCTTGGGGCCGGGACAGGGGATCTATGGCTACACCTTC.